Sequencing of this TCR beta chain was carried out in a study of immune cell composition in non-small cell lung cancer. Study results and limitations: Tumour-reactive clones were not shown to match dominant in vivo tumour clones.

Sequencing used immunoSEQ multiplex PCR; TCRdb keeps in-frame clones, though not all of them. The table includes around 1,100 clones, roughly 75% detected once. The CDR3 runs 12 residues. V lost 3 bases and J lost 6; bases outside the gene matches: 2. Germline V gene data show CDR1 as LNHDA and CDR2 as SQIVND (reference sequence). In the case of this clone: Its antigen is undetermined.

Sequenced sample: lung tumor tissue. The rearrangement links TRBV19 to TRBJ2-7; 7 bases map to TRBD2. The receptor was derived from a human donor with non-small cell lung cancer. CDR3 in amino acids: CASSIREGEQYF. As DNA, the CDR3 is TGTGCCAGTAGTATCAGGGAGGGCGAGCAGTACTTC.